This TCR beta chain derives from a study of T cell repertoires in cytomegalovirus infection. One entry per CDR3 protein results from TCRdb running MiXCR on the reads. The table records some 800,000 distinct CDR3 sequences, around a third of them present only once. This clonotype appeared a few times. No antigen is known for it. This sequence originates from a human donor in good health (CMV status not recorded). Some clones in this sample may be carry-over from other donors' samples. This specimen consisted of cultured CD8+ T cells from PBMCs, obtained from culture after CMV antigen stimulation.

This CDR3 is CASSPWGNSNQPQHF. The CDR3 DNA follows: TGTGCCAGCAGTCCCTGGGGGAATAGCAATCAGCCCCAGCATTTT. The rearrangement links TRBV6-2 or TRBV6-3 to TRBJ1-5; D might be TRBD1 (5 bases). Trimming shortened V by 5 bases and J by 0 bases, and 11 bases separated the two germline ends. The CDR3 has 15 residues. The germline CDR1 and CDR2 sequences are MNHEY and SVGEGT.